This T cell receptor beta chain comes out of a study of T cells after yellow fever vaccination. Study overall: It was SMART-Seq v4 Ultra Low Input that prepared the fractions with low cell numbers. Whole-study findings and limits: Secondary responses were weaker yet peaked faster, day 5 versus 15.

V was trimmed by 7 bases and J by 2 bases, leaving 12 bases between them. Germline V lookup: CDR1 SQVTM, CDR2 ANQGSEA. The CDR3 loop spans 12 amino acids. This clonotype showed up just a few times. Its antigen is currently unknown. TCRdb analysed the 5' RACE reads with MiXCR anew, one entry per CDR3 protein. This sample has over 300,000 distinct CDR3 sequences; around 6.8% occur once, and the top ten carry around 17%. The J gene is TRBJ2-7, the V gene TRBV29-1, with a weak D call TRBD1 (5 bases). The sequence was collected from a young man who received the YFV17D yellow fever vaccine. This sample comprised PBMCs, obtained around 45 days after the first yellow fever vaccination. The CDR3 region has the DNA TGCAGCGCGACACAGGAGACCTACGAGCAGTACTTC. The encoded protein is CSATQETYEQYF.